This TCR beta chain was captured in a study of blood T cell repertoires in COVID-19. Looking at the study overall: PBMCs, B-cell-depleted T cells, or T cells were the source of the cDNA or gDNA that made up the material.

Source study methods: By means of reference gene primer amplification, nucleated cell counts were estimated. Produced via immunoSEQ multiplex PCR; TCRdb's table is partial and in-frame only. That table is the source of V, J and clone size, and D and trimming were worked out from the DNA. Of 55,000 to 75,000 clones listed, more than 60% are singletons. This clone was counted a few times. Per the germline V gene, CDR1 is GTSNPN and CDR2 is SVGIG (reference sequence). The CDR3 length is 11 residues. Trimming removed 4 bases from V and 2 bases from J, with 5 bases in between. The sequence was obtained from a human donor in a cohort sampled during active COVID-19. The chain couples TRBV30 to TRBJ2-5; the D is unclear. Sequencing input: peripheral blood. CDR3 in amino acids: CAWTLQETQYF. The CDR3 DNA sequence: TGTGCCTGGACACTTCAAGAGACCCAGTACTTC.